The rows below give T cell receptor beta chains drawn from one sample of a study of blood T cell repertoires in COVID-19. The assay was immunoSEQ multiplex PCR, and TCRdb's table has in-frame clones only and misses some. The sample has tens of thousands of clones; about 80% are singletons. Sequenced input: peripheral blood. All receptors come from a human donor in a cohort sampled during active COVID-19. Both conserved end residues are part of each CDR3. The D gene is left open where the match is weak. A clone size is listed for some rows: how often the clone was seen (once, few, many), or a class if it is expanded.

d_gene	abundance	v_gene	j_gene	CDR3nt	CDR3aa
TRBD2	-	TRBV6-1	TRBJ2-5	TGTGCCAGCAGTGATACTAGCGGGGGGATGAAGACCCAGTACTTC	CASSDTSGGMKTQYF
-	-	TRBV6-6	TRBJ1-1	TGTGCCAGCAGATCCCCGACAGAGAACACTGAAGCTTTCTTT	CASRSPTENTEAFF
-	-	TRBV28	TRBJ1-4	TGTGCCAGCGCCGATCTCGGGAGAAATGAAAAACTGTTTTTT	CASADLGRNEKLFF
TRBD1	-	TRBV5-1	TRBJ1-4	TGCGCCAGCAGCTTAAGGACAGGGGGGGATCAAAAACTGTTTTTT	CASSLRTGGDQKLFF
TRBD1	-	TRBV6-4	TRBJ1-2	TGTGCCAGCAGCCCTTATCCCTTGACAGGGAGCTATGGCTACACCTTC	CASSPYPLTGSYGYTF
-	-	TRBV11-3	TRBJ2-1	TGTGCCAGCAGCTTAGGCAGGTACAATGAGCAGTTCTTC	CASSLGRYNEQFF
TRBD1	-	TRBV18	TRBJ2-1	TGTGCCAGCTCCCGGATCGGGACAGGGTCCTACAATGAGCAGTTCTTC	CASSRIGTGSYNEQFF
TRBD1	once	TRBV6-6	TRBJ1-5	TGTGCCAGCAGCAACACCAGGGGGACGGGCCAGCCCCAGCATTTT	CASSNTRGTGQPQHF
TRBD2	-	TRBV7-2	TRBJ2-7	TGTGCCAGCAGCTTATTCGGCGGGGGGAGCTCCTACGAGCAGTACTTC	CASSLFGGGSSYEQYF
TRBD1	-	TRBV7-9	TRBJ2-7	TGTGCCAGCAGCTTCTCCGGGACAGAAGCTTACGAGCAGTACTTC	CASSFSGTEAYEQYF
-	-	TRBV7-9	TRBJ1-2	TGTGCCAGCAGTGCGGACATGGCAATTGGCTACACCTTC	CASSADMAIGYTF
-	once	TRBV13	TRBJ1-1	TGTGCCAGCAGTCGTCTCGTTGGGCAGCCTGAAGCTTTCTTT	CASSRLVGQPEAFF
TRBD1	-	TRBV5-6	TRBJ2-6	TGTGCCAGCTCGGGACAGAACTCTGGGGCCAACGTCCTGACTTTC	CASSGQNSGANVLTF
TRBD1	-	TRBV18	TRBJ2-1	TGTGCCAGCTCACTCCTGTGGGGACAGGGGAGCTCCTACAATGAGCAGTTCTTC	CASSLLWGQGSSYNEQFF
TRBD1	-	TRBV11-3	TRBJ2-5	TGTGCCAGCAGGGTTGACGGGACAGGGCATTATCAAGAGACCCAGTACTTC	CASRVDGTGHYQETQYF
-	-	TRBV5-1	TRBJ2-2	TGCGCCAGCAGCTTGGAGCTCAGGGGGGCCGGGGAGCTGTTTTTT	CASSLELRGAGELFF
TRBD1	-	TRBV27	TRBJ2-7	TGTGCCAGCACTAGACAGGGGGGCTACGAGCAGTACTTC	CASTRQGGYEQYF
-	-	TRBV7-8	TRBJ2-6	TGTGCCAGCAGCTTTAGCCCTCGCTCTGGGGCCAACGTCCTGACTTTC	CASSFSPRSGANVLTF
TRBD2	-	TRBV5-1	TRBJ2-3	TGCGCCAGCAGCTCCGCACTAGCGGGGGGGAGGGATACGCAGTATTTT	CASSSALAGGRDTQYF
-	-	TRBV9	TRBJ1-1	TGTGCCAGCAGCGTAGTGACTCCACTGAACACTGAAGCTTTCTTT	CASSVVTPLNTEAFF
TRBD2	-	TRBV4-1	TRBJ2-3	TGCGCCAGCAGCCAAGAAAGCGGGACGGCAGATACGCAGTATTTT	CASSQESGTADTQYF
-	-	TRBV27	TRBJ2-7	TGTGCCAGCAGTAGGACATCTTCAACCTTCTACGAGCAGTACTTC	CASSRTSSTFYEQYF
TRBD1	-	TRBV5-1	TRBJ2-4	TGCGCCAGCAGCTCGGTGGACAGGGGAGGAAACATTCAGTACTTC	CASSSVDRGGNIQYF
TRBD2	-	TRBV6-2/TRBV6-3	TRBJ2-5	TGTGCCAGCAACCCAGCGGGGGGTAGCCAAGAGACCCAGTACTTC	CASNPAGGSQETQYF
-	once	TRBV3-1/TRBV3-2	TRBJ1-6	TGTGCCAGCAGCCAAGCGCCCAACTCGGGTAATTCACCCCTCCACTTT	CASSQAPNSGNSPLHF
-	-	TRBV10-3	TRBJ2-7	TGTGCCATCAGTGAGTCGGGCAGGGCCTACGAGCAGTACTTC	CAISESGRAYEQYF
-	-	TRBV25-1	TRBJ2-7	TGTGCCAGCAGTGAAGGAGCACGCTACGAGCAGTACTTC	CASSEGARYEQYF
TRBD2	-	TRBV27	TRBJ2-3	TGTGCCAGCAGTTTATTGACTAGCGGGGGCACAGATACGCAGTATTTT	CASSLLTSGGTDTQYF
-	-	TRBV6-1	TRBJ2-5	TGTGCCAGCAGTGAGTACCCGGGTTCTGAGACCCAGTACTTC	CASSEYPGSETQYF
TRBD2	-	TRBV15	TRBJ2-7	TGTGCCACCAGCAGAAAGACTAGCGGGGGGTACGAGCAGTACTTC	CATSRKTSGGYEQYF
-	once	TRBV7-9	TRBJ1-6	TGTGCCAGCAGCTTAGTTCTGGGGCGGAATTCACCCCTCCACTTT	CASSLVLGRNSPLHF
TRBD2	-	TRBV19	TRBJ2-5	TGTGCCAGTAGTATAGACCCCTCGTGGCGGGGGCAAGAGACCCAGTACTTC	CASSIDPSWRGQETQYF
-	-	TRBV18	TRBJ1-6	TGTGCCAGCTCACCAGGCCAGTACCGTAATTCACCCCTCCACTTT	CASSPGQYRNSPLHF
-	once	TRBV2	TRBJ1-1	TGTGCCAGCACCGGGGGGGGGTCCACTGAAGCTTTCTTT	CASTGGGSTEAFF
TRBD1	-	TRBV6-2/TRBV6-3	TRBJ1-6	TGTGCCAGCAGCGAAAGGGTTTGGGACAGCCGGTATTATTCACCCCTCCACTTT	CASSERVWDSRYYSPLHF
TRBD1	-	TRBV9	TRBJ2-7	TGTGCCAGCAGCGTAGGACAGGGGCTTTCCTACGAGCAGTACTTC	CASSVGQGLSYEQYF
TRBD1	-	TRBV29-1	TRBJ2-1	TGCAGCGCCGGACAGGGGCGATACAATGAGCAGTTCTTC	CSAGQGRYNEQFF
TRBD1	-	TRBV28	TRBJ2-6	TGTGCCAGCACCGCTATTGGGACAGGAGGCTCTGGGGCCAACGTCCTGACTTTC	CASTAIGTGGSGANVLTF
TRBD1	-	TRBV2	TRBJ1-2	TGTGCCACCTTTCTGACAGGGTCGCTCTATGGCTACACCTTC	CATFLTGSLYGYTF
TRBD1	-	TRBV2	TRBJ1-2	TGTGCCAGCAGACCGAGCGGGACAGGGTCCTATGGCTACACCTTC	CASRPSGTGSYGYTF
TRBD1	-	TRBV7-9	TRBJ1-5	TGTGCCAGCAGCGGAGACAGGGGTACGATTCTGGGCAATCAGCCCCAGCATTTT	CASSGDRGTILGNQPQHF
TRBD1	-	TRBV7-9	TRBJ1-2	TGTGCCAGCAGCCTCTGGACAGGCGACAGCTACACCTTC	CASSLWTGDSYTF
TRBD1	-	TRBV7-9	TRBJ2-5	TGTGCCAGCAGCTCGTCCGGGACAGGGACCCAAGAGACCCAGTACTTC	CASSSSGTGTQETQYF
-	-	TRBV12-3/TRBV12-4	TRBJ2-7	TGTGCCAGCAGCGCGGAACATTCCTACGAGCAGTACTTC	CASSAEHSYEQYF
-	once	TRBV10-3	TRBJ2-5	TGTGCCATCAAAGGCGGCCAAGAGACCCAGTACTTC	CAIKGGQETQYF
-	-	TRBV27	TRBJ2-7	TGTGCCAGCAGTTTACAGATCTCCTACGAGCAGTACTTC	CASSLQISYEQYF
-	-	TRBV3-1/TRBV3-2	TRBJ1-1	TGTGCCAGCAGCCAAGGTAGTCACACTGAAGCTTTCTTT	CASSQGSHTEAFF
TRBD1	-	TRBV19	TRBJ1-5	TGTGCCAGTACCCTTGCGTGGGACAGGGGCGGAGGGCAGCCCCAGCATTTT	CASTLAWDRGGGQPQHF
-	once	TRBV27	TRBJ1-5	TGTGCCAGCAGTTTATACGAAGGGGGTCAGCCCCAGCATTTT	CASSLYEGGQPQHF
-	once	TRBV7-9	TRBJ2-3	TGTGCCAGCAGCTCCACCGGACTCTTCGGAGATACGCAGTATTTT	CASSSTGLFGDTQYF
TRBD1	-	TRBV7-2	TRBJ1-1	TGTGCCACCTCCGGACAGGGGGCTTCTGAAGCTTTCTTT	CATSGQGASEAFF
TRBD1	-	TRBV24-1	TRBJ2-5	TGTGCCACCAGTGATTTGGGCAGGGGGCAGGAGACCCAGTACTTC	CATSDLGRGQETQYF
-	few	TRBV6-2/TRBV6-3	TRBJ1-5	TGTGCCAGCAGTTCTCCTCCTCGGGGGGCTAATCAGCCCCAGCATTTT	CASSSPPRGANQPQHF
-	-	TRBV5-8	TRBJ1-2	TGTGCCAGCAGCCCGGACACAGGCGACTATGGCTACACCTTC	CASSPDTGDYGYTF
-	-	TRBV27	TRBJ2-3	TGTGCCAGCAGTTCGCCCCTTCCTCGGGATACGCAGTATTTT	CASSSPLPRDTQYF
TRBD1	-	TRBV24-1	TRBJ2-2	TGTGCCACCAGTGATTCCCAGGGGGCGGGGAACACCGGGGAGCTGTTTTTT	CATSDSQGAGNTGELFF